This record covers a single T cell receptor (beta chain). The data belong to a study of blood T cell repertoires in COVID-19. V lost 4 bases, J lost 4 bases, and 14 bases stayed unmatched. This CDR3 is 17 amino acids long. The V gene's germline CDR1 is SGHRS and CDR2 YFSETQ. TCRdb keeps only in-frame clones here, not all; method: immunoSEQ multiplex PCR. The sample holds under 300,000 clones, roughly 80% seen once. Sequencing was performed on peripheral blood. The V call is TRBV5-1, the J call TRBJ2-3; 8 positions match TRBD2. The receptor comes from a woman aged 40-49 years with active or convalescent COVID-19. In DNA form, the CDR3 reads TGCGCCAGCAGCCGTTTGGGCGGGAGGCGTACCCCAGATACGCAGTATTTT. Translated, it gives CASSRLGGRRTPDTQYF.